This T cell receptor (beta chain) was sequenced for a study of blood T cell repertoires in COVID-19. The assay was immunoSEQ multiplex PCR, and TCRdb's table has in-frame clones only and misses some. The sample includes about 160,000 clones, roughly four fifths seen only once; the top ten take approximately 11%. Sequenced: peripheral blood. The sequence was collected from a man in his fifties or sixties with active or convalescent COVID-19.

CDR3 amino acids: CASSRLRESPLHF. CDR3 in DNA: TGTGCCAGCAGCCGACTACGGGAGTCACCCCTCCACTTT. This chain uses TRBV11-2 with TRBJ1-6; the D is unclear. The V end lost 5 bases, the J end lost 10 bases, and 12 bases lay between the germline ends. The CDR3 covers 13 residues. Germline V gives CDR1 SGHAT, CDR2 FQNNGV.